The rows below give T cell receptor beta chains drawn from one sample of a study of T cell responses to AZD1222 COVID-19 vaccine. Some clones are missing from TCRdb's copy, which holds only in-frame ones; the method was immunoSEQ multiplex PCR. The data hold 150,000 to 200,000 clones, with roughly 92% observed a single time. The sequenced sample was peripheral blood, obtained on day 0 of AZD1222 vaccination. The source is an adult in good health. CDR3s include the opening cysteine and the closing phenylalanine or tryptophan. A D gene is named only where the DNA matches it firmly. Clone size is given for some rows only: seen once, a few or many times, or a class if the clone is expanded.

J	D	V	size	DNA	CDR3
TRBJ2-7	TRBD1	TRBV19	-	TGTGCCAGTTCATCAGGGGGTCCCTACGAGCAGTACTTC	CASSSGGPYEQYF
TRBJ2-1	TRBD2	TRBV13	-	TGTGCCAGCAGGCGATGGACTAGCGGGAGATTAAATGAGCAGTTCTTC	CASRRWTSGRLNEQFF
TRBJ1-1	-	TRBV10-3	once	TGTGCCATCAGTGGTGTAGACAGCGAAGCTTTCTTT	CAISGVDSEAFF
TRBJ1-6	TRBD1	TRBV2	once	TGTGCCAGCAGGTCAAAGGACAGGGTTAATTCACCCCTCCACTTT	CASRSKDRVNSPLHF
TRBJ2-7	TRBD2	TRBV27	-	TGTGCCAGCAGTTTATCGAGGACTAGCGGGAACTCCTACGAGCAGTACTTC	CASSLSRTSGNSYEQYF
TRBJ2-3	-	TRBV4-1	-	TGCGCCAGCAGCCAGGCCTTAACGGGGACAGATACGCAGTATTTT	CASSQALTGTDTQYF
TRBJ1-2	-	TRBV7-9	-	TGTGCCAGCAGCTTACGGACCCACGACAACTATGGCTACACCTTC	CASSLRTHDNYGYTF
TRBJ2-7	TRBD1	TRBV6-2/TRBV6-3	once	TGTGCCAGCAGTCAATCCCGGGACAGCTATTCCTACGAGCAGTACTTC	CASSQSRDSYSYEQYF
TRBJ1-1	-	TRBV5-5	-	TGTGCCAGCGATGGACAGACGAACACTGAAGCTTTCTTT	CASDGQTNTEAFF
TRBJ2-1	-	TRBV6-4	-	TGTGCCAGCAGTGACCGGGACCCCGATGAGCAGTTCTTC	CASSDRDPDEQFF
TRBJ2-5	-	TRBV5-1	-	TGCGCCAGCAGCTACCCCGGCCGAACTCAAGAGACCCAGTACTTC	CASSYPGRTQETQYF
TRBJ2-1	TRBD2	TRBV19	-	TGTGCCAGTAGTCTTAGCGGGTTTAGCAACAATGAGCAGTTCTTC	CASSLSGFSNNEQFF
TRBJ1-5	TRBD1	TRBV19	-	TGTGCCAGTAGTAACGCGCCGGGACAGGGGAGCAATCAGCCCCAGCATTTT	CASSNAPGQGSNQPQHF
TRBJ1-5	TRBD1	TRBV18	-	TGTGCCAGCTCACCACAGGGGGCAAGCAATCAGCCCCAGCATTTT	CASSPQGASNQPQHF
TRBJ2-7	TRBD1	TRBV27	-	TGTGCCAGCAGTTTACTGACAGGGGCCTACGAGCAGTACTTC	CASSLLTGAYEQYF
TRBJ1-4	TRBD1	TRBV27	-	TGTGCCAGCAGTTTACTAGACGGGACAGGGGGGGATGAAAAACTGTTTTTT	CASSLLDGTGGDEKLFF
TRBJ1-1	-	TRBV4-3	-	TGCGCCAGCAGCCAAGATTACCCCGAAGGCACTGAAGCTTTCTTT	CASSQDYPEGTEAFF
TRBJ1-4	TRBD1	TRBV6-5	-	TGTGCCAGCAGACTGGGGACAGGGGTCGAAAAACTGTTTTTT	CASRLGTGVEKLFF
TRBJ2-1	TRBD1	TRBV10-3	-	TGTGCCACCACTACAGGGGGCCTTTACTCCTACAATGAGCAGTTCTTC	CATTTGGLYSYNEQFF
TRBJ1-2	-	TRBV7-9	-	TGTGCCAGCACCCCGCAAGTGGAGCATGGCTACACCTTC	CASTPQVEHGYTF
TRBJ2-3	-	TRBV7-2	-	TGTGCCAGCAGCTTAGACCCGGGCCGTAGCACAGATACGCAGTATTTT	CASSLDPGRSTDTQYF
TRBJ1-3	-	TRBV4-1	-	TGCGCCAGCAGCCAACCCTGGACACGGAGCTCTGGAAACACCATATATTTT	CASSQPWTRSSGNTIYF
TRBJ1-5	-	TRBV12-2	-	TGTGCAAGTCGCTGGGAGAGGCCCCAGCATTTT	CASRWERPQHF
TRBJ2-2	-	TRBV18	-	TGTGCCAGCTCACCACCGGTGAACACCGGGGAGCTGTTTTTT	CASSPPVNTGELFF
TRBJ2-4	-	TRBV18	once	TGTGCCAGCTCACCAGAGGGAGGTGTGGACATTCAGTACTTC	CASSPEGGVDIQYF
TRBJ2-3	TRBD2	TRBV18	-	TGTGCCAGCTCACCGACTAGCGGGACCGTCACAGATACGCAGTATTTT	CASSPTSGTVTDTQYF
TRBJ2-1	TRBD1	TRBV19	-	TGTGCCAGTAGTGACTTGGGACAGGGCGACGCCAATGAGCAGTTCTTC	CASSDLGQGDANEQFF
TRBJ1-1	-	TRBV6-4	once	TGTGCCAGCAGTGACAAGAACACTGAAGCTTTCTTT	CASSDKNTEAFF
TRBJ1-2	-	TRBV30	-	TGTGCCTGGAGTACCTCAAACAGCTACACCTTC	CAWSTSNSYTF